The clone carrying this TCR beta chain showed up many times. This CDR3 spans 15 amino acids. V trimming: 5 bases; J trimming: 4 bases; junction bases outside the gene matches: 2. The V gene's germline CDR1 is SGHTA and CDR2 FQGTGA. This sample was taken from a study of CD8+ T cells in alopecia areata. RNA was extracted and reverse transcribed into cDNA as the sequencing template. The method was immunoSEQ multiplex PCR; TCRdb's version includes in-frame clones alone and lacks a portion of them. The sample yields approximately 150,000 clones, about 51% seen once. The receptor was derived from a human donor with alopecia areata. The chain recombines TRBV7-3 with TRBJ2-1, with 13 bases lining up with TRBD2. Sequencing used CD4+ T cells sorted from blood, obtained at week 0. In DNA form, the CDR3 reads TGTGCCAGCAGCCCGACTAGCGGGGGGTACAATGAGCAGTTCTTC. This encodes CASSPTSGGYNEQFF.